This TCR beta chain emerged from a study of T cells expressing NK-cell markers (dated by TCRdb to between 2020 and 2021). In terms of the full investigation: In sorted CD3+CD56+NKG2C+, CD3+CD56+NKG2C- and CD3+CD56-NKG2C+ T-cell subsets from several donors, TCR beta-chain repertoires were profiled. Seven of the eight sequenced donors were HCMV-seropositive and one was HCMV-seronegative. The study sequenced eight donors, all healthy volunteers chosen at random: three men and five women. Sequencing of the libraries produced 2 x 150 bp reads on Illumina HiSeq 2000/2500, MiSeq or NextSeq.

This sample was sequenced with an Illumina HiSeq 2000. TCR beta cDNA libraries were made by 5'RACE template switching that added a universal primer site and unique molecular identifiers. Synthesis of cDNA was primed from the TCR beta constant segment and was followed by two consecutive PCR amplification steps. In the paper's pipeline: MIGEC handled demultiplexing of the reads and grouping by UMI, while MiTCR was used to assemble and quantify clonotypes. To exclude erroneous sequences, any TCR cDNA sequence not supported by at least two reads was discarded. The tcR package was used for downstream repertoire analysis, and clonotypes were matched across fractions by CDR3 nucleotide sequence plus V segment. Antigen specificity was annotated against VDJdb with VDJmatch, allowing one amino acid substitution in CDR3. Each entry corresponds to one CDR3 protein sequence from reads that TCRdb reprocessed, and DNA is not given. TCRdb's processing, not the authors' own work, is the source of the V and J calls. The sample table includes some 460,000 distinct CDR3 sequences. Clones ranked in the top ten supply 1.4% of the sample.

CDR1 is given as SGHVS and CDR2 as FQNEAQ, both from the germline V gene. Its CDR3 holds 14 amino acids, cysteine through phenylalanine. No DNA sequence was recorded. To determine HCMV serostatus, a commercial ELISA kit was used to detect HCMV-specific IgG in serum. Peripheral blood mononuclear cells were isolated from blood by Ficoll density gradient centrifugation. Results the study describes overall, beyond this receptor: It remained unclear whether the expanded NKG2C-expressing T cell clones were specific for HCMV antigens. Those dominant clonotypes were again the most abundant among CD3+CD56-NKG2C+ cells in several donors, at about 25-60.1%. For roughly 6 donors, the dominant CD3+CD56+NKG2C+ clonotypes were among the top 10 CD8+ clonotypes and accounted for about 1.0-7.0% of CD8+ T cells.

A remark on this clonotype: Its antigen is not yet known.

The clonotype was recovered from a woman in her 50s in good health. Donor details come from another sample of the same person, matched by shared clones. The chain is encoded by TRBV7-8 joined to TRBJ2-4; TCRdb's D call of TRBD1 is untestable without DNA. Sequencing was carried out using blood T cells: a sorted CD56 or NKG2C T cell subset, CD4+ or CD8+ T cells, or bulk PBMC T cells (not recorded which). CDR3 protein: CASRPGTGKNIQYF.